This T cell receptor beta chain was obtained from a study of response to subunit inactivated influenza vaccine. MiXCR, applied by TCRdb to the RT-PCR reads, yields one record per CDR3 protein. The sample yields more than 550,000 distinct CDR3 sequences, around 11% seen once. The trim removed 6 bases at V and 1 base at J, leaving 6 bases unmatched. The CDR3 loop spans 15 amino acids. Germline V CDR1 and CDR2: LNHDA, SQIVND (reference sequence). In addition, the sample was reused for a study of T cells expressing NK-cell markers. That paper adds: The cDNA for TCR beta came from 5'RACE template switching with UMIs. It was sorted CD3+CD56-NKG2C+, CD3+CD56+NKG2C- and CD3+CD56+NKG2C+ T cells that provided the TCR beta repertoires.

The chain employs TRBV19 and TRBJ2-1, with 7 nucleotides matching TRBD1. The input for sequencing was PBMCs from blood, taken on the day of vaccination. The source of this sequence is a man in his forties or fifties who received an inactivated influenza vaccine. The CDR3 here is CASSPTGASYNEQFF. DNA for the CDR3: TGTGCCAGTAGCCCTACAGGGGCATCCTACAATGAGCAGTTCTTC.